In its sample, the clone carrying this T cell receptor (beta chain) was seen many times. What it recognizes is unknown. Symptoms, serum thyroxine and TRAb, thyroid ultrasound, and orbital computed tomography formed the diagnostic basis. Amplifying from RNA transcripts, the study obtained TCR beta CDR3 regions. Second-round multiplex PCR came after first-round RT-PCR with HTBI primers. TCRdb called the multiplex PCR reads again in MiXCR, with one record for every CDR3 protein. The sample carries about 390,000 distinct CDR3 sequences, about 16% recorded once. CDR3 length: 15 amino acids. Trimming took off 0 bases at V and 0 bases at J, with 9 bases between the two ends. The V gene's germline CDR1 is MNHEY and CDR2 SVGAGI. This entry belongs to a study of Graves' ophthalmopathy and Graves' hyperthyroidism. General study points: In predicting ophthalmopathy progression, the model reached nearly 71% sensitivity and under 85% specificity.

The clonotype originates from a woman aged 18-29 years with stable Graves' hyperthyroidism. V usage is TRBV6-5 and J usage is TRBJ2-7; D is possibly TRBD1 (6 bases). The sequencing input was peripheral blood. The CDR3, as DNA: TGTGCCAGCAGTTACTCCCCGGACAGCTCCTACGAGCAGTACTTC. Translation gives CASSYSPDSSYEQYF.